This T cell receptor (beta chain) was recorded in a study of OX40 agonist ivuxolimab in advanced cancers. Study-level points and caveats: In the expanded peripheral T cells, antigen specificity was never determined.

TCRdb's table, derived via immunoSEQ multiplex PCR, lists solely in-frame clones and lacks some. This sample has 100,000 or so clones; around 85% occur once, and the top ten carry about 3.8%. As to this clone: Its antigen is undetermined.

Germline V gene lookup returns CDR1 SEHNR and CDR2 FQNEAQ (reference sequence). The CDR3 covers 13 residues. The V end was cut by 7 bases, the J end by 4 bases, with 14 bases between. The V and J genes are TRBV7-9 and TRBJ2-7; D remains unclear. The sequence was obtained from an adult with an advanced solid tumor such as melanoma, head and neck, liver or kidney cancer. Sequenced material: CD4+ or CD8+ T cells sorted from blood, taken in a trial of the OX40 agonist ivuxolimab. CDR3 nucleotides: TGTGCCAGCACCCTCGAGGTCGGGTACGAGCAGTACTTC. Amino acids: CASTLEVGYEQYF.